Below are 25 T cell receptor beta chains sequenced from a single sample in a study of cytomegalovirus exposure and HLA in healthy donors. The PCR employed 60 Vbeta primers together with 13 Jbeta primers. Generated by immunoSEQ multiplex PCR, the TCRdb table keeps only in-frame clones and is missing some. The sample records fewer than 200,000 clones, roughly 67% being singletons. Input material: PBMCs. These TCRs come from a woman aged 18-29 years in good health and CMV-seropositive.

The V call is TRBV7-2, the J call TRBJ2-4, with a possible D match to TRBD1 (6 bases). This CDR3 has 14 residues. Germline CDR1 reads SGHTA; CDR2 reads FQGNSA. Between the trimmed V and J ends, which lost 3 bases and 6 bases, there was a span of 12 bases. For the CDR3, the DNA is TGTGCCAGCAGCTTTGCAGGGGCCGGAAACATTCAGTACTTC. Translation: CASSFAGAGNIQYF. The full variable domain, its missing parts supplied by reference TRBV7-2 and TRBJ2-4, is GAGVSQSPSNKVTEKGKDVELRCDPISGHTALYWYRQSLGQGLEFLIYFQGNSAPDKSGLPSDRFSAERTGGSVSTLTIQRTQQEDSAVYLCASSFAGAGNIQYFGAGTRLSVL.

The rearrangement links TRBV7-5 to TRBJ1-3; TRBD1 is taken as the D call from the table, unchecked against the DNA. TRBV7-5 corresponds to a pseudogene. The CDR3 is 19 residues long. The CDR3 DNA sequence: TGTGTCAGAAGCTTACACCCTGATCAGACAGTCTACTCTGGAAACACCATATATTTT. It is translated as CVRSLHPDQTVYSGNTIYF.

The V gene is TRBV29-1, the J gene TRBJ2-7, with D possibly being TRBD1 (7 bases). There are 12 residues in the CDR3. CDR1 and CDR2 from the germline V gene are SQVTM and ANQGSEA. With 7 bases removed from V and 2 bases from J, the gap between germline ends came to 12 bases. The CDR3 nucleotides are TGCAGCGGGGGGGACAGTCCCTACGAGCAGTACTTC. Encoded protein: CSGGDSPYEQYF.

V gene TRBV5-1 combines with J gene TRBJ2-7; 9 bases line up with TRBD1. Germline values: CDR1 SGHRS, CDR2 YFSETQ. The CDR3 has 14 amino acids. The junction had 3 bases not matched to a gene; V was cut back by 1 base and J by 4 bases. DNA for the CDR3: TGCGCCAGCAGCTTGACAGGGGGCAAGTACGAGCAGTACTTC. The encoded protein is CASSLTGGKYEQYF. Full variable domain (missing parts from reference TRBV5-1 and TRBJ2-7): KAGVTQTPRYLIKTRGQQVTLSCSPISGHRSVSWYQQTPGQGLQFLFEYFSETQRNKGNFPGRFSGRQFSNSRSEMNVSTLELGDSALYLCASSLTGGKYEQYFGPGTRLTVT.

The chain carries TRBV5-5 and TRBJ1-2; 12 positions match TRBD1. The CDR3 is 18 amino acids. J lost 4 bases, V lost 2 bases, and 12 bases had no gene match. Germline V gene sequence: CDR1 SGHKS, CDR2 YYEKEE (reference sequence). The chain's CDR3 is CASSFDGTGGFDGYGYTF. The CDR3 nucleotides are TGTGCCAGCAGCTTCGATGGGACAGGGGGCTTCGATGGCTATGGCTACACCTTC.

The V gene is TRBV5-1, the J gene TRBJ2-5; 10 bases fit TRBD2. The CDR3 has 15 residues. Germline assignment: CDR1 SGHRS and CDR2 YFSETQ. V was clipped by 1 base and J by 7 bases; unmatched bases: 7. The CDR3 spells CASSLYTSGVRTQYF. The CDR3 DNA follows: TGCGCCAGCAGCTTGTACACTAGCGGGGTACGGACCCAGTACTTC.

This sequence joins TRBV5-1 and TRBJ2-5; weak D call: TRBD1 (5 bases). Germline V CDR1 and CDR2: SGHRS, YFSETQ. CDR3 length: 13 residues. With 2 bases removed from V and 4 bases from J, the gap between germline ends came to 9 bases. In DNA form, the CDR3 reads TGCGCCAGCAGCTTCAGGGTTGGAGAGACCCAGTACTTC. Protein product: CASSFRVGETQYF.

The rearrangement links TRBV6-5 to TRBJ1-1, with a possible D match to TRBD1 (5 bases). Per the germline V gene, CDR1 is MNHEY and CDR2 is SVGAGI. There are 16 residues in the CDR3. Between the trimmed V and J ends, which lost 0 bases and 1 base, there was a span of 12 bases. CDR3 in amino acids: CASSYSGAWGNTEAFF. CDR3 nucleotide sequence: TGTGCCAGCAGTTACTCAGGGGCCTGGGGGAACACTGAAGCTTTCTTT.

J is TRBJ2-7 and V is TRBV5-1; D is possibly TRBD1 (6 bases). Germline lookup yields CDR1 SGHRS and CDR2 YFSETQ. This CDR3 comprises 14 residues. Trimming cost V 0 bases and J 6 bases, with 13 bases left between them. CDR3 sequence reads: CASSLVTGRSEQYF. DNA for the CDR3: TGCGCCAGCAGCTTGGTAACAGGGCGGAGCGAGCAGTACTTC.

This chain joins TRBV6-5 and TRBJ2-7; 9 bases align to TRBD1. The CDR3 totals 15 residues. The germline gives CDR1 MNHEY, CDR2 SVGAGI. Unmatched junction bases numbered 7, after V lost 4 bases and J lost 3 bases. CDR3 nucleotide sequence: TGTGCCAGCAGTTCTACAGGGGGCCGGAACTACGAGCAGTACTTC. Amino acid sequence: CASSSTGGRNYEQYF.

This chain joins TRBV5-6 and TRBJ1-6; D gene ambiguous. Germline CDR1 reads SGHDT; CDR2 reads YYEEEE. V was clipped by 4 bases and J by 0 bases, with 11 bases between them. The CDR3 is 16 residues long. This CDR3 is CASSRAGSSYNSPLHF. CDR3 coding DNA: TGTGCCAGCAGCCGCGCCGGGAGCTCCTATAATTCACCCCTCCACTTT.

CDR3 in amino acids: CAISDIQGLANYGYTF. DNA of the CDR3: TGTGCCATCAGTGACATACAGGGACTAGCTAACTATGGCTACACCTTC. The V and J genes are TRBV10-3 and TRBJ1-2; weak D call: TRBD1 (6 bases). Germline CDR1 reads ENHRY; CDR2 reads SYGVKD. CDR3 length: 16 amino acids. V was pared by 3 bases and J by 0 bases, with 14 bases between.

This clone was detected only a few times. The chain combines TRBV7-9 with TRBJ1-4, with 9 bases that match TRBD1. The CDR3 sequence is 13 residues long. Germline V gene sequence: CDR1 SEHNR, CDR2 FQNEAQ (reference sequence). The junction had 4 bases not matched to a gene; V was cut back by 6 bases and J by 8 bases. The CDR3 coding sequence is TGTGCCAGCAGTCCTGGACAGGGGGAAAAACTGTTTTTT. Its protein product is CASSPGQGEKLFF.

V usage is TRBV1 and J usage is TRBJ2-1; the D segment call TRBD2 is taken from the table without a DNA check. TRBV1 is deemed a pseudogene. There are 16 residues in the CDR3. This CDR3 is CTAGKERGVIYNEQFF. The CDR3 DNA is TGCACCGCCGGTAAGGAGCGGGGAGTTATTTACAATGAGCAGTTCTTC.

The CDR3 coding sequence is TGTGCCAGCAGCGTAGGGGGGGACTCCTACGAGCAGTACTTC. Translating gives CASSVGGDSYEQYF. This chain links TRBV9 with TRBJ2-7, with D possibly TRBD2 on 6 matching bases. The CDR3 runs 14 residues. Germline CDR1 SGDLS, CDR2 YYNGEE. V lost 0 bases, J lost 0 bases, and 7 bases lay in between.

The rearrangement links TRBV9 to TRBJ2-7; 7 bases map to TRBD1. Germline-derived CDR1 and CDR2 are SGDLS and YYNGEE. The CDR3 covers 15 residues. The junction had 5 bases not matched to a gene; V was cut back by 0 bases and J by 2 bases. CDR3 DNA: TGTGCCAGCAGCGTAGCTTCAGGGGGAACCTACGAGCAGTACTTC. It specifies CASSVASGGTYEQYF.

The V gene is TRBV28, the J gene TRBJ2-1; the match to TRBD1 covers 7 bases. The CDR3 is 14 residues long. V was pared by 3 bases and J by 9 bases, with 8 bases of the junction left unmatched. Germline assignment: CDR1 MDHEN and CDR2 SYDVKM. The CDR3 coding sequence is TGTGCCAGCAGTTTGACAGGGATGTACGGTGAGCAGTTCTTC. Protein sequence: CASSLTGMYGEQFF.

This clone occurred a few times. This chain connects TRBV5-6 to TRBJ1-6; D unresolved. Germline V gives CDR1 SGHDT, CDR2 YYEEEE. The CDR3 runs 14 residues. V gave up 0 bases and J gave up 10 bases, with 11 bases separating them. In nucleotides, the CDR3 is TGTGCCAGCAGCTTGGGGGCCGCCAGGTCACCCCTCCACTTT. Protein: CASSLGAARSPLHF.

The CDR3 coding sequence is TGTGCCAGCCCCCCGGGGAGCGGGGGGTATATCCCCTACAATGAGCAGTTCTTC. Protein sequence: CASPPGSGGYIPYNEQFF. The chain recombines TRBV28 with TRBJ2-1, with TRBD2 matching over 9 bases. Germline V gene lookup returns CDR1 MDHEN and CDR2 SYDVKM. There are 18 residues in the CDR3. V lost 8 bases, J lost 2 bases, and 16 bases stayed unmatched.

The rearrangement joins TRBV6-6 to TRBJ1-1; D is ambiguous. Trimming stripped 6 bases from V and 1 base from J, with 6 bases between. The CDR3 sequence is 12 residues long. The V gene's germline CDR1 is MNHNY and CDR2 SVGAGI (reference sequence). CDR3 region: CASRSRNTEAFF. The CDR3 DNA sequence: TGTGCCAGCAGATCGAGGAACACTGAAGCTTTCTTT.

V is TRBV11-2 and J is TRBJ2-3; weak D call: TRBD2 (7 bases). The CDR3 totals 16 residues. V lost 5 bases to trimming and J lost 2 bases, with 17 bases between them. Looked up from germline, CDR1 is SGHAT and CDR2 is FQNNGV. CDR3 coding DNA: TGTGCCAGCAGCCCCCGGGGGGCGGTCGCCACAGATACGCAGTATTTT. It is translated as CASSPRGAVATDTQYF.

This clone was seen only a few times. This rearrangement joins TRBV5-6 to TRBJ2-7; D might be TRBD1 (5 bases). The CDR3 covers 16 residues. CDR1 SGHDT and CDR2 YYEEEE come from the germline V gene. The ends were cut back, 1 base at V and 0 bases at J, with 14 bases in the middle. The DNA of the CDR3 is TGTGCCAGCAGCTTGATTAGGGGTATTAGCTCCTACGAGCAGTACTTC. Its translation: CASSLIRGISSYEQYF.

The CDR3 nucleotides read TGTGCCAGCAGGGAAGGGACAGGGGGTCAGCCCCAGCATTTT. It is translated as CASREGTGGQPQHF. The rearrangement joins TRBV28 to TRBJ1-5; 11 bases are a match to TRBD1. Germline V gene lookup returns CDR1 MDHEN and CDR2 SYDVKM. V was clipped by 6 bases and J by 6 bases; unmatched bases: 4. This CDR3 contains 14 residues.

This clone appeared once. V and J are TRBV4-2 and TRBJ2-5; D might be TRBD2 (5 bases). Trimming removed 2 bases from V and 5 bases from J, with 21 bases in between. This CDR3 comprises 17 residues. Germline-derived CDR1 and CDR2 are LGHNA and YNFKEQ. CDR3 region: CASSQRRTPGEEETQYF. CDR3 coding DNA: TGTGCCAGCAGCCAACGTAGGACTCCCGGTGAGGAGGAGACCCAGTACTTC.

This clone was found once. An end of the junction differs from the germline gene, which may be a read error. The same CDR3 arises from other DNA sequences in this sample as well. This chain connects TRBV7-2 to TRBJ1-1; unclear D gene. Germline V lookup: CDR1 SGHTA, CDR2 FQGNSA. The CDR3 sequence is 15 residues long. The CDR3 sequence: CASSLGGRLNTEAFF. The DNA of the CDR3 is TGTGCCAGCAGCTTAGGCGGCAGACTCAACACTGAGGCTTTCTTT.